A selection of T cell receptor beta chains follows, all from one sample in a study of identical twins. TCRdb re-derived calls from the 5' RACE reads in MiXCR, one entry per CDR3 protein. The table shows hundreds of thousands of distinct CDR3 sequences, with about 7.1% occurring only once. The same data also contributed to another study, on yellow fever vaccine responses in identical twins.

Sequenced material: PBMCs. The receptors here all came from a woman aged 18 to 35 in good health. Both conserved end residues are part of each CDR3. The order of the fields is V gene, J gene, clone size, D gene, CDR3 protein, CDR3 DNA. D genes are given only for firm matches. Not all rows give a size; the values are once, few, many and, for expanded clones, a class.

TRBV29-1	TRBJ1-1	.	TRBD1	CSVRWRYQQGENTEAFF	TGCAGCGTGCGATGGAGGTACCAACAGGGGGAGAACACTGAAGCTTTCTTT
TRBV7-2	TRBJ2-1	.	.	CASSLVSDREYNEQFF	TGTGCCAGCAGCTTAGTTTCCGATCGGGAATACAATGAGCAGTTCTTC
TRBV20-1	TRBJ1-3	.	.	CSARRQGSSGNTIYF	TGCAGTGCTAGACGTCAGGGAAGCTCTGGAAACACCATATATTTT
TRBV7-9	TRBJ2-3	.	TRBD2	CASSSLALSTDTQYF	TGTGCCAGCAGCTCACTAGCGTTAAGCACAGATACGCAGTATTTT
TRBV7-6	TRBJ2-3	many	.	CASSPLAGSTDTQYF	TGTGCCAGCTCACCACTGGCGGGATCCACAGATACGCAGTATTTT
TRBV5-1	TRBJ2-2	.	.	CASSFRGSSYLSNTGELFF	TGCGCCAGCAGCTTCCGGGGCTCGTCCTACCTATCGAACACCGGGGAGCTGTTTTTT
TRBV28	TRBJ2-3	.	.	CASSDAERVTDTQYF	TGTGCCAGCAGTGATGCAGAGAGAGTCACAGATACGCAGTATTTT
TRBV29-1	TRBJ2-1	.	TRBD1	CSVLGDRGGNEQFF	TGCAGCGTTCTCGGGGACAGGGGAGGGAATGAGCAGTTCTTC
TRBV6-5	TRBJ1-5	many	TRBD1	CASSYSGQGNQPQHF	TGTGCCAGCAGTTATTCGGGACAGGGCAATCAGCCCCAGCATTTT
TRBV2	TRBJ2-7	many	.	CASNSRATGGGEQYF	TGTGCCAGCAACTCCCGGGCTACAGGGGGGGGCGAGCAGTACTTC
TRBV12-3/TRBV12-4	TRBJ2-5	many	.	CASSFVGVSRTQYF	TGTGCCAGCAGTTTCGTGGGAGTCTCGCGGACCCAGTACTTC
TRBV12-3/TRBV12-4	TRBJ1-4	many	TRBD1	CASSSIRGLDEKLFF	TGTGCCAGCAGTTCGATCAGGGGGCTTGATGAAAAACTGTTTTTT
TRBV20-1	TRBJ2-2	.	TRBD2	CSARDPLAGTGELFF	TGCAGTGCTAGAGATCCCCTAGCGGGGACCGGGGAGCTGTTTTTT
TRBV18	TRBJ1-1	few	TRBD1	CASSFTDRGINTEAFF	TGTGCCAGCTCGTTCACAGACAGGGGTATTAACACTGAAGCTTTCTTT
TRBV5-1	TRBJ2-5	.	TRBD1	CASSPLGTVTKETQYF	TGCGCCAGCAGCCCACTCGGGACAGTAACTAAAGAGACCCAGTACTTC
TRBV2	TRBJ2-1	few	.	CASSDPAAKSSYNEQFF	TGTGCCAGCAGTGACCCGGCGGCAAAAAGCTCCTACAATGAGCAGTTCTTC
TRBV29-1	TRBJ2-6	.	.	CSVGTGSGANVPTF	.
TRBV7-3	TRBJ2-1	.	.	CASSVTPDPTAQFF	TGTGCCAGCAGCGTAACCCCCGATCCCACAGCGCAGTTCTTC
TRBV7-9	TRBJ2-1	.	.	CASSFTPPGSKDNEQFF	TGTGCCAGCAGCTTCACCCCCCCGGGCAGCAAAGACAATGAGCAGTTCTTC
TRBV6-2/TRBV6-3	TRBJ2-1	few	TRBD2	CASSATSGLYNEQFF	TGTGCCAGCAGTGCGACTAGCGGGTTGTACAATGAGCAGTTCTTC
TRBV10-3	TRBJ2-3	.	.	CANRGPETDTQYF	TGTGCCAACCGCGGGCCTGAGACAGATACGCAGTATTTT
TRBV6-5	TRBJ1-1	few	.	CASSNPDLDLEAFF	TGTGCCAGCAGTAACCCTGATTTGGACCTTGAAGCTTTCTTT
TRBV7-9	TRBJ1-6	few	TRBD1	CASSAGGNSPLHF	TGTGCCAGCAGCGCAGGGGGGAATTCACCCCTCCACTTT
TRBV10-3	TRBJ2-2	many	.	CAISDVPGGELFF	TGTGCCATCAGTGATGTCCCAGGAGGGGAGCTGTTTTTT
TRBV5-1	TRBJ1-5	few	.	CASSPDNSNQPQHF	TGCGCCAGCAGCCCCGACAATAGCAATCAGCCCCAGCATTTT
TRBV15	TRBJ2-3	many	.	CATSRDRSRGIVTDTQYF	TGTGCCACCAGCAGAGATCGAAGTCGGGGAATTGTGACAGATACGCAGTATTTT
TRBV2	TRBJ2-1	few	.	CASSEELGTSIPYNEQFF	TGTGCCAGCAGTGAAGAGTTGGGCACAAGTATCCCCTACAATGAGCAGTTCTTC
TRBV28	TRBJ1-3	.	.	CASSQKQGHSGNTIYF	TGTGCCAGCAGTCAAAAACAGGGCCACTCTGGAAACACCATATATTTT
TRBV18	TRBJ1-2	many	.	CASSSINYGYTF	TGTGCCAGCTCATCCATTAACTATGGCTACACCTTC
TRBV11-2	TRBJ2-7	.	.	CASSHPRGRRGSYEQYF	TGTGCCAGCAGCCACCCGCGAGGGAGAAGGGGCTCCTACGAGCAGTACTTC
TRBV5-1	TRBJ2-1	.	.	CASSLSRTNEQFF	TGCGCCAGCAGCTTGTCTAGGACCAATGAGCAGTTCTTC
TRBV7-9	TRBJ2-1	few	TRBD2	CASSPGGAGLNEQFF	TGTGCCAGCAGCCCGGGGGGGGCAGGACTCAATGAGCAGTTCTTC
TRBV27	TRBJ2-7	.	TRBD2	CASRGLANSYEQYF	TGTGCCAGCAGGGGACTAGCGAATTCCTACGAGCAGTACTTC
TRBV12-3/TRBV12-4	TRBJ1-2	many	.	CASSQQVNYGYTF	TGTGCCAGCAGTCAACAGGTTAACTATGGCTACACCTTC
TRBV5-1	TRBJ2-5	many	.	CASSTPQETQYF	TGCGCCAGCAGCACCCCACAAGAGACCCAGTACTTC
TRBV5-1	TRBJ1-6	many	.	CASSLDGQYNSPLHF	TGCGCCAGCAGCTTGGACGGACAGTATAATTCACCCCTCCACTTT